The TCR beta chain under discussion was sequenced for a study of blood T cell repertoires in COVID-19. Background on the study: Material from acute and convalescent COVID-19 was sourced from the United States, Italy and Spain. PBMCs, B-cell-depleted T cells, or T cells were the source of the cDNA or gDNA that made up the material.

Authors' methods: How many nucleated cells were present was estimated from reference gene primer amplification. Some clones are missing from TCRdb's copy, which holds only in-frame ones; the method was immunoSEQ multiplex PCR. The DNA gave D and trimming, while V, J and clone size come from that table. The repertoire holds approximately 280,000 clones, 75% to 95% seen once, with about 6.8% in the top ten. Germline lookup yields CDR1 LGHDT and CDR2 YNNKEL (reference sequence). The CDR3 loop spans 12 amino acids. V was shortened by 5 bases and J by 8 bases, with 12 bases between the two germline ends. While infection was still active, Seattle patients were enrolled and then followed longitudinally.

The sequencing input was peripheral blood. The receptor comes from a woman aged 25 to 39 with COVID-19, enrolled during active disease. V usage is TRBV3-1 (or the pseudogene TRBV3-2) and J usage is TRBJ1-1; TRBD1 might be the D (6 bases). The DNA for the CDR3 is TGTGCCAGCAGCTTCAGACAGGCAGAAGCTTTCTTT. Translated, it gives CASSFRQAEAFF.